This is a list of T cell receptor beta chains from one sample in a study of T-cell reconstitution after alpha-beta-depleted transplantation in children. MiXCR, run by TCRdb on the PCR reads, gives a single entry per CDR3 protein. This repertoire shows about a million distinct CDR3 sequences, about 31% found once; its top ten account for roughly 31%. The starting material was PBMCs, mostly from graft donor cells, obtained 360 days after TCRalphabeta/CD19-depleted stem cell transplant. The receptors come from a boy in the first two years of life who had a stem cell transplant for SCID, so the T cells may come from the graft donor. Both conserved end residues are part of each CDR3. D genes are given only for firm matches. Rows give clone size only sometimes, using once, few, many, or a class for an expanded clone.

>TRBV20-1|few|.|TRBJ2-5
TGCAGTGCCTACGGCAGGGAAGGTGCCCAGTACTTC
CSAYGREGAQYF
>TRBV6-2/TRBV6-3|few|.|TRBJ2-3
TGTGCCAGCAGTTCGACCGGGATTCTCAGATTT
CASSSTGILRF
>TRBV12-3/TRBV12-4|.|TRBD1|TRBJ2-1
TGTGCCAGCAGTTCATCTCCGGGACAGTCGCCCGGTGAGCAGTTCTTC
CASSSSPGQSPGEQFF
>TRBV7-9|few|.|TRBJ1-3
TGTGCCACACCCCCGGGAGCGTACGGAAACACCATATATTTT
CATPPGAYGNTIYF
>TRBV12-3/TRBV12-4|few|TRBD1|TRBJ1-1
TGTGCCAGCAGTTACACAGGGGGGTGGACTGAAGCTTTCTTT
CASSYTGGWTEAFF
>TRBV29-1|few|.|TRBJ1-3
TGCAGCGTTGGCGGAGGAAACACCATATATTTT
CSVGGGNTIYF
>TRBV2|few|.|TRBJ1-1
TGTGCCAGCAGTATCAACCATTCAAGGGTGAACACTGAAGCTTTCTTT
CASSINHSRVNTEAFF
>TRBV6-1|.|.|TRBJ2-7
TGTGCCAGCAGTAAACCGGGACGCTTCTACGAGCAGTACTTC
CASSKPGRFYEQYF
>TRBV5-5|.|TRBD2|TRBJ2-1
TGTGCCAGCAGCTCCATAGCGGGGGGATACAATGAGCAGTTCTTC
CASSSIAGGYNEQFF
>TRBV5-1|.|.|TRBJ1-3
TGCGCCAGCAGCTTCGAGGGGTCTGTTGGAAACACCATATATTTT
CASSFEGSVGNTIYF
>TRBV7-2|few|.|TRBJ2-1
TGTGCCAGCAGCTTACCCCGTCACAGGGACTACAATGAGCAGTTCTTC
CASSLPRHRDYNEQFF
>TRBV12-3/TRBV12-4|.|.|TRBJ1-4
TGTGCCAGCAGTTTATGGGGGGGCTCGGGTGAAAAACTGTTTTTT
CASSLWGGSGEKLFF
>TRBV6-5|few|TRBD1|TRBJ1-4
TGTGCCAGCAGTTACGACAGGGTGGGAAAACTGTTTTTT
CASSYDRVGKLFF
>TRBV2|.|TRBD1|TRBJ2-7
TGTGCCAGCAGTCCAAGTCGGGACAGGGGGCCCTACGAGCAGTACTTC
CASSPSRDRGPYEQYF
>TRBV27|.|TRBD1|TRBJ1-2
TGTGCCAGCAGCCCCGACAGGGGGCGCGGGAGGGGCTATGGCTACACCTTC
CASSPDRGRGRGYGYTF
>TRBV28|.|.|TRBJ2-7
TGTGCCAGCAGCTGGGAAGGGGGCTACGAGCAGTACTTC
CASSWEGGYEQYF
>TRBV15|.|TRBD2|TRBJ2-1
TGTGCCACCAGCCAGACTAGCGGGGGTTCCCTCTACAATGAGCAGTTCTTC
CATSQTSGGSLYNEQFF
>TRBV6-5|.|.|TRBJ2-2
TGTGCCAGCAGTTCCTTCCCGGGCGGAGCGGCGAACACCGGGGAGCTGTTTTTT
CASSSFPGGAANTGELFF
>TRBV7-8|.|.|TRBJ2-7
TGTGCCAGCAGCTTAGAGGTTCTTGGGGGTAGCGAGCAGTACTTC
CASSLEVLGGSEQYF
>TRBV16|.|.|TRBJ1-5
TGTGCCAGCAGCCAATCCGGGGGGATTAGTCAGCCCCAGCATTTT
CASSQSGGISQPQHF
>TRBV10-3|.|.|TRBJ1-5
TGTGCCATCAGTGAGTCGGAGGGGGAGGGGCCACACCGTTATAGCAATCAGCCCCAGCATTTT
CAISESEGEGPHRYSNQPQHF
>TRBV20-1|few|TRBD2|TRBJ2-1
TGCAGTGCACCTAGCGGGGGGGCCTCCTACAATGAGCAGTTCTTC
CSAPSGGASYNEQFF
>TRBV29-1|few|.|TRBJ2-1
TGCAGCGTTGAACCTCGACACGAGGCCTACAATGAGCAGTTCTTC
CSVEPRHEAYNEQFF
>TRBV27|few|.|TRBJ2-7
TGTGCCAGCAGTCTCTATTCCGGGTACGAGCAGTACTTC
CASSLYSGYEQYF
>TRBV5-5|few|.|TRBJ2-5
TGTGCCAGCAGCATTGCGCCGGAGACCCAGTACTTC
CASSIAPETQYF
>TRBV12-3/TRBV12-4|few|.|TRBJ2-5
TGTGCCAGCAGTGGGGGTGCAGTCCCAGGGACCCAGTACTTC
CASSGGAVPGTQYF
>TRBV20-1|few|TRBD2|TRBJ2-1
TGCAGTGCTAGAGATAGTACTAGCGGGGCCTACAATGAGCAGTTCTTC
CSARDSTSGAYNEQFF
>TRBV15|.|.|TRBJ2-1
TGTGCCACCAGCAGAGATAGCCGGGCCTTTTCCAATGAGCAGTTCTTC
CATSRDSRAFSNEQFF
>TRBV7-6|many|.|TRBJ2-3
TGTGCCAGCAGCCGGCGGGGTGTAGATACGCAGTATTTT
CASSRRGVDTQYF
>TRBV7-3|few|TRBD2|TRBJ2-3
TGTGCCAGCAGCGGCACCGGGACTAACACAGATACGCAGTATTTT
CASSGTGTNTDTQYF
>TRBV5-6|.|TRBD2|TRBJ2-7
TGTGCCAGCAGCTTGCGTAGCGGGGGGCCTTCCGAGCAGTACTTC
CASSLRSGGPSEQYF
>TRBV5-6|.|.|TRBJ2-5
TGTGCCAGCAGCTTGACGCGGAACCCCTACCAAGAGACCCAGTACTTC
CASSLTRNPYQETQYF
>TRBV20-1|few|.|TRBJ2-1
TGCAGTGCTTGGGGCCCCGGGAATGAGCAGTTCTTC
CSAWGPGNEQFF
>TRBV6-1|.|TRBD2|TRBJ2-1
TGTGCCAGCAGTGGAAGATCTCCGGGGGGCTACAATGAGCAGTTCTTC
CASSGRSPGGYNEQFF
>TRBV10-3|.|.|TRBJ2-2
TGTGCCATCAGTGAGTCCCCCGCGAACACCGGGGAGCTGTTTTTT
CAISESPANTGELFF
>TRBV27|few|TRBD1|TRBJ2-7
TGTGCCAGCAGTTTATCTGGCCGGGACAGGGCGCCTGAGCAGTACTTC
CASSLSGRDRAPEQYF
>TRBV5-1|.|.|TRBJ1-1
TGCGCCAGCACCCGCTTAAACGACCGGACTGAAGCTTTCTTT
CASTRLNDRTEAFF
>TRBV15|.|.|TRBJ2-1
TGTGCCACCAGCAGAGCCCTCTGGCTTCAGGGCAATGAGCAGTTCTTC
CATSRALWLQGNEQFF
>TRBV5-1|few|TRBD2|TRBJ2-7
TGCGCCAGCAGCTTTCTAGCGGGCCACGAGCAGTACTTC
CASSFLAGHEQYF
>TRBV27|.|.|TRBJ2-5
TGTGCCAGCAGTTTATCGGCGGGGCCGAAAGAGACCCAGTACTTC
CASSLSAGPKETQYF
>TRBV7-6|.|.|TRBJ2-3
TGTGCCAGCAGCCCTAGATTACCAGATACGCAGTATTTT
CASSPRLPDTQYF